The following is a T cell receptor gamma chain sequence with its context. This clone was seen more than once but under ten times. No cognate antigen has been identified for it. The limits of the CDR3 on the DNA are not certain, so only TCRdb's listed CDR3 is given. Spanning cysteine to phenylalanine, the CDR3 consists of 19 amino acids. In both library methods, multiplex PCR was carried out with primers targeting conserved V and J regions of the TCR genes. The amplicons were purified, pooled and then sequenced on an Illumina MiSeq platform. Processing in the source paper ran as follows. MiXCR performed V(D)J alignment, clonotype assembly and translation, and VDJtools was used for functionality assessment and CDR3 repertoire analyses. CDR3 followed the IMGT definition, and analyses included only productive sequences that used functional genes, leaving out ORF genes and pseudogenes. A custom Python script searched for identical amino acid CDR3s of major clonotypes (frequency >=5%) across all patients and controls. To compare clonotype frequencies between patients and controls, a one-sided non-parametric Wilcoxon test was applied. After TCRdb called clones again from the public reads with CATT, rows with identical DNA were merged. These V and J calls originate from TCRdb's pipeline instead of the authors' own analysis. In all, the sample holds 500 to 700 gamma-chain clones, and around 30% of those were seen once. The ten largest clones add up to around 65% of the sample.

TCR sequencing was performed on genomic DNA from peripheral blood mononuclear cells isolated from patients and controls. As controls, approximately 23 healthy adult blood donors (median age approximately 60 years; around 12 males and 11 females) were included and were matched to patients for age and sex. This sample is part of a study of gamma delta lymphoproliferative disorders and STAT genes (dated by TCRdb to 2017 to 2018). Broadly, across the study: The LymphoTrack Dx TCRG Assay was used to build gamma-chain libraries from a minimum of 50 ng of genomic DNA. Since no corresponding Invivoscribe delta assay was available, delta-chain libraries were prepared following the standard operating procedure of the EuroClonality-NGS working group. The study profiled TCR gamma and delta CDR3 repertoires by deep sequencing in Tgammadelta lymphoproliferative disease patients and healthy controls, within a larger immunophenotypic and STAT-mutation study. To confirm results, a couple of gamma-chain samples and all delta-chain samples were sequenced twice.

Study-wide conclusions, independent of this receptor: Leukemic cells were skewed toward terminal effectors, whereas control T cells likely spanned varied maturation stages, a difference potentially limiting comparisons between patients and controls. When whole repertoires were clustered, gamma repertoires from patients formed a group apart from those of healthy controls, but delta repertoires showed no separation between the groups. The authors pointed out that NGS specificity may be lower at low frequencies, so whether leukemic clones are public or private needs to be confirmed. Almost every major gamma and delta clonotype in patients was public, meaning shared with at least one healthy donor, and only a couple of gamma clonotypes were private to disease.

The J gene went uncalled, whereas the V gene is TRGV10. TRGV10 is an ORF; its function is uncertain. This receptor was identified in a human donor in good health. The sample consisted of blood. The CDR3 amino acid sequence is: CAAWDDTIIRNSLAVEQHF.